The entry below gives a single T cell receptor beta chain sequence along with its context. Antigen unknown. This CDR3 comprises 13 residues. Germline CDR1 LNHDA, CDR2 SQIVND (reference sequence). V lost 6 bases and J lost 2, with 9 bases in between. All patients relapsed after autologous stem cell transplantation, and brentuximab vedotin exposure varied. The data derive from a study of PD-1 blockade in classical Hodgkin lymphoma. Generated by immunoSEQ multiplex PCR, the TCRdb table keeps only in-frame clones and is missing some. The data contain fewer than 20,000 clones, around 80% of them singletons. Study results and limitations: The CD4+ diversity rise by C4D1 was clearest in complete responders. A reduction in baseline TCR diversity was reportedly seen in newly diagnosed patients relative to healthy donors.

The material sequenced was peripheral blood mononuclear cells (PBMCs), taken at baseline. The chain is built from TRBV19 and TRBJ2-3; D assignment may be TRBD1 or TRBD2 (5 bases each). This receptor was obtained from a human donor with classical Hodgkin lymphoma. The CDR3 sequence is CASSGTITDTQYF. CDR3 nucleotides: TGTGCCAGTAGCGGGACCATCACAGATACGCAGTATTTT.